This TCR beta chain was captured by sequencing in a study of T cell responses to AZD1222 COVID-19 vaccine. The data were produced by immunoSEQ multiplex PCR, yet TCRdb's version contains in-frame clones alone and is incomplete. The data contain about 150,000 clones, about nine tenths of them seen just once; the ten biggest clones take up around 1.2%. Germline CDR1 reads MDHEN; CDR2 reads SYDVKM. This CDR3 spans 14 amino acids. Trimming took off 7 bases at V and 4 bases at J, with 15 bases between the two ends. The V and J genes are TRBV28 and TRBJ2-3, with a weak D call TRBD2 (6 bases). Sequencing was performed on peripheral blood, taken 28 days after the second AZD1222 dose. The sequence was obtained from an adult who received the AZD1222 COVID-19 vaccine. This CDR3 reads CASTQRLVSDTQYF. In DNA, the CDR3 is TGTGCCAGCACTCAAAGACTAGTATCAGATACGCAGTATTTT.